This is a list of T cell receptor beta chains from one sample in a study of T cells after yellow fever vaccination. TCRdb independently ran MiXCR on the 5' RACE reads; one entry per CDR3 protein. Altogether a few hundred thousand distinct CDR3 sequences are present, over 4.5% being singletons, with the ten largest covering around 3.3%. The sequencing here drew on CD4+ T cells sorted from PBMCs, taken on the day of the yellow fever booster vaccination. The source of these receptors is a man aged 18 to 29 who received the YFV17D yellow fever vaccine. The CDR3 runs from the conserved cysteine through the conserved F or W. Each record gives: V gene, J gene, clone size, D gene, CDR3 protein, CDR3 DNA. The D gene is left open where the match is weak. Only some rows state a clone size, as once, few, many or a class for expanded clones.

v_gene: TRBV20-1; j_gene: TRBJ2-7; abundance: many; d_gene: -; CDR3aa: CSARGERSGFLEQYF; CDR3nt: TGCAGTGCTAGGGGGGAGCGATCTGGATTTTTAGAGCAGTACTTC
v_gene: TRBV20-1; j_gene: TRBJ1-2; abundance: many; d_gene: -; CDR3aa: CSARYTTPGYTF; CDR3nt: TGCAGTGCTAGGTACACGACCCCTGGCTACACCTTC
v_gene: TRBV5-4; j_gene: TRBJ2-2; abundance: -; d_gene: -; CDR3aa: CASSLEGANTGELFF; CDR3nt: TGTGCCAGCAGCTTAGAGGGGGCGAACACCGGGGAGCTGTTTTTT
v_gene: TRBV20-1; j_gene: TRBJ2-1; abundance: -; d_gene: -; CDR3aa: CSARGPRANEQFF; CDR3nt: TGCAGTGCTAGAGGGCCCCGGGCCAATGAGCAGTTCTTC
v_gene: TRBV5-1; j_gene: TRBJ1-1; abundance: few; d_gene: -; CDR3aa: CASSLAYKTNTEAFF; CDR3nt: TGCGCCAGCAGCTTGGCCTACAAAACGAACACTGAAGCTTTCTTT
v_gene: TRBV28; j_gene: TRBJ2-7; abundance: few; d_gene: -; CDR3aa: CASGDLYEQYF; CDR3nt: TGTGCCAGCGGGGACCTCTACGAGCAGTACTTC
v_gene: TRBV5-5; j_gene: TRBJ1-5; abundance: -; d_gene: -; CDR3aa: CASSWGLAQPQHF; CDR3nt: TGTGCCAGCAGCTGGGGCCTGGCTCAGCCCCAGCATTTT
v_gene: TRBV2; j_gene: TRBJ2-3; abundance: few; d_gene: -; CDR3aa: CASSEVQSTDTQYF; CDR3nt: TGTGCCAGCAGTGAAGTGCAGTCCACAGATACGCAGTATTTT
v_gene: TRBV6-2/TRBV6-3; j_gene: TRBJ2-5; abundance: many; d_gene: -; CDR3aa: CASRRQETQYF; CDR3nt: TGTGCCAGCAGGCGCCAGGAGACCCAGTACTTC
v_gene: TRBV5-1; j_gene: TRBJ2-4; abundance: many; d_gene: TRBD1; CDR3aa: CASSLVGQNIQYF; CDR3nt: TGCGCCAGCAGCTTGGTGGGACAGAACATTCAGTACTTC
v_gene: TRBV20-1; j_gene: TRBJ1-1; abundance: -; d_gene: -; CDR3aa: CSARVRNTEAFF; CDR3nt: TGCAGTGCTAGAGTACGGAACACTGAAGCTTTCTTT
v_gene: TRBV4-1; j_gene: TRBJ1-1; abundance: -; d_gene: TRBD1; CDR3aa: CASSQLRGRRAFF; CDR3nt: TGCGCCAGCAGCCAACTGAGGGGGCGGAGAGCTTTCTTT
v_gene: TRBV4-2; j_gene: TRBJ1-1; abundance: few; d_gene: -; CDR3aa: CASSQVRESTEAFF; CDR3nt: TGTGCCAGCAGCCAGGTCCGGGAGAGCACTGAAGCTTTCTTT
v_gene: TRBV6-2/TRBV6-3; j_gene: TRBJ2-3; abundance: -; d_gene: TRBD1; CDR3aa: CASSYSIDRVKHDTQYF; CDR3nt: TGTGCCAGCAGTTACTCGATCGACAGGGTCAAACACGATACGCAGTATTTT
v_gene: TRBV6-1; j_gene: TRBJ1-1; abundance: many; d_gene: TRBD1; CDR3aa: CASSTTSGGNTEAFF; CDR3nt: TGTGCCAGCAGTACTACGTCAGGGGGGAACACTGAAGCTTTCTTT
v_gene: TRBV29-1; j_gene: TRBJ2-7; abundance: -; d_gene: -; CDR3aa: CSVTDGGYEQYF; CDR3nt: TGCAGCGTGACGGACGGTGGCTACGAGCAGTACTTC
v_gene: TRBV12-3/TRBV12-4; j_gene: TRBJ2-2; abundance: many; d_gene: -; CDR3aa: CASTPPGTGELFF; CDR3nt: TGTGCCAGCACCCCCCCGGGCACCGGGGAGCTGTTTTTT
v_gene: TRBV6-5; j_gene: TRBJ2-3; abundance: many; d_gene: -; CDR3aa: CASSETGTDTQYF; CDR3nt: TGTGCCAGCAGTGAGACAGGCACAGATACGCAGTATTTT
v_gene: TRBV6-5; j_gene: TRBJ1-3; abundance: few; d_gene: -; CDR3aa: CASTKGPSGNTIYF; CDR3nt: TGTGCCAGCACAAAGGGGCCCTCTGGAAACACCATATATTTT
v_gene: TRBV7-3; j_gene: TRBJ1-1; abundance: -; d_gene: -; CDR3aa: CASSFTGKVEAFF; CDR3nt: TGTGCCAGCAGCTTTACGGGTAAAGTGGAAGCTTTCTTT
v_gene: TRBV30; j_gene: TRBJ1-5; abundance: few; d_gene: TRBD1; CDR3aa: CAFRDSYSNQPQHF; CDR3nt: TGTGCCTTCCGGGACAGCTATAGCAATCAGCCCCAGCATTTT
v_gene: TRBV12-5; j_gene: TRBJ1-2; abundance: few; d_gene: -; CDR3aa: CASGSGTSLGYTF; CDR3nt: TGTGCTAGTGGTTCGGGGACATCACTTGGCTACACCTTC
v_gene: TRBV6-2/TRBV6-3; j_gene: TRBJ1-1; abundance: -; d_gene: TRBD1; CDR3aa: CASTEQGANSEAFF; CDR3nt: TGTGCCAGCACCGAACAGGGGGCGAATTCAGAAGCTTTCTTT
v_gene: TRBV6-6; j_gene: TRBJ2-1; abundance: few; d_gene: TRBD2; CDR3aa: CASSYSGLAGNNEQFF; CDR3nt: TGTGCCAGCAGTTACTCCGGCCTAGCGGGGAACAATGAGCAGTTCTTC
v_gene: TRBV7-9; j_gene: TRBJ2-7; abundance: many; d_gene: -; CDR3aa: CASSPWTATYEQYF; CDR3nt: TGTGCCAGCAGCCCGTGGACAGCTACCTACGAGCAGTACTTC
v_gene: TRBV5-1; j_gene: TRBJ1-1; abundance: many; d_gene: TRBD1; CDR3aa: CASRESAGTVNTEAFF; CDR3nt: TGCGCCAGCAGGGAAAGCGCCGGGACAGTTAACACTGAAGCTTTCTTT
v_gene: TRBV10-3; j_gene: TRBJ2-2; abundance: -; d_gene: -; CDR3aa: CAISESRLTGELFF; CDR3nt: TGTGCCATCAGTGAGTCGCGCCTCACCGGGGAGCTGTTTTTT
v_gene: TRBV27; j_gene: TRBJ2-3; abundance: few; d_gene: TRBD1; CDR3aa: CASSLVTGVGGTQYF; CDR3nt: TGTGCCAGCAGTTTAGTGACAGGGGTTGGGGGTACGCAGTATTTT
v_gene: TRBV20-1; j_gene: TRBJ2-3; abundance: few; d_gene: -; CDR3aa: CSAREESTDTQYF; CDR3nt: TGCAGTGCTAGAGAGGAAAGCACAGATACGCAGTATTTT
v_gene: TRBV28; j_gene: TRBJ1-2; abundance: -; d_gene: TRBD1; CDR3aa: CASSPGQASNYGYTF; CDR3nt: TGTGCCAGCAGTCCCGGACAGGCGTCTAACTATGGCTACACCTTC
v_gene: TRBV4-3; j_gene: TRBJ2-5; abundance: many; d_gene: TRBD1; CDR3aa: CASSQTGSSGETQYF; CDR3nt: TGCGCCAGCAGCCAGACAGGGTCCTCCGGGGAGACCCAGTACTTC
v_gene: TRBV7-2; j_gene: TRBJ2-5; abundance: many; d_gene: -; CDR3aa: CASSGVRGLQETQYF; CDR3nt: TGTGCCAGCAGTGGGGTTAGAGGGCTCCAAGAGACCCAGTACTTC
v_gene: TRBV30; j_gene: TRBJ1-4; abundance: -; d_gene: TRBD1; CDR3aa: CAWSRGTGSDEKLFF; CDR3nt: TGTGCCTGGAGTAGGGGGACAGGGTCGGATGAAAAACTGTTTTTT
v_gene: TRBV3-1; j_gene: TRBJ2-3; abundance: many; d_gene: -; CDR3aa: CASSQTIDSADTQYF; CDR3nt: TGTGCCAGCAGCCAGACTATCGATTCGGCAGATACGCAGTATTTT
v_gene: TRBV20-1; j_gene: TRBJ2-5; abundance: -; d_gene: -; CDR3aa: CSARLGKETQYF; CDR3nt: TGCAGTGCTAGACTAGGAAAAGAGACCCAGTACTTC
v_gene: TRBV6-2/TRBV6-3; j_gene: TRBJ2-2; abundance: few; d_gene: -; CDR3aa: CASSSTRDPVRRNTGELFF; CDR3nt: TGTGCCAGCAGTTCGACTCGGGACCCCGTTCGCCGGAACACCGGGGAGCTGTTTTTT
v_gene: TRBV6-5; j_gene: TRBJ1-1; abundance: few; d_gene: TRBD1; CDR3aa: CASSSPRQGPAEAFF; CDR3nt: TGTGCCAGCAGTTCGCCTAGACAGGGTCCGGCCGAAGCTTTCTTT
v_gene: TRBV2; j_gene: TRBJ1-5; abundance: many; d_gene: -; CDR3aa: CASRVEGNQPQHF; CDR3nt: TGTGCCAGCAGGGTAGAGGGCAATCAGCCCCAGCATTTT
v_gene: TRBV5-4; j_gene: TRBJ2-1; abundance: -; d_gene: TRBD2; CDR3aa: CASSNLAGGLLSEQFF; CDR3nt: TGTGCCAGCAGCAACCTAGCGGGGGGGCTTTTAAGTGAGCAGTTCTTC
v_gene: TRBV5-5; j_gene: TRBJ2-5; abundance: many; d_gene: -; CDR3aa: CASSLLRAQETQYF; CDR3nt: TGTGCCAGCAGCTTGCTCAGAGCCCAAGAGACCCAGTACTTC
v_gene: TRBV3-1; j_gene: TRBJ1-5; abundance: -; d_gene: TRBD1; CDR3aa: CASSQDSRGHQPQHF; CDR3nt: TGTGCCAGCAGCCAAGATAGCAGGGGGCATCAGCCCCAGCATTTT
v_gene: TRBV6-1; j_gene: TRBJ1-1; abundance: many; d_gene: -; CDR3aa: CASSRPSGRTEAFF; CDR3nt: TGTGCCAGCAGTCGACCCTCAGGAAGGACTGAAGCTTTCTTT
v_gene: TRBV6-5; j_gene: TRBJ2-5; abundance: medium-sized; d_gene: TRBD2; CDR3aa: CASSQSSGQETQYF; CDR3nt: TGTGCCAGCAGTCAGTCTAGCGGCCAAGAGACCCAGTACTTC
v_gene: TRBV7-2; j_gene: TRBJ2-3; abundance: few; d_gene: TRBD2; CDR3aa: CASSFRSGGDLDTQYF; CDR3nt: TGTGCCAGCAGCTTCCGTAGCGGGGGGGATCTTGATACGCAGTATTTT